The next 10 T cell receptor beta chains were all read from a single sample in a study of cytomegalovirus exposure and HLA in healthy donors. With 60 Vbeta and 13 Jbeta primers, the PCR was carried out. Only in-frame clones appear in the TCRdb table, and some are missing; sequencing was by immunoSEQ multiplex PCR. The repertoire holds some 130,000 clones, with around four fifths as singletons. What was sequenced was PBMCs. These receptors originate from a middle-aged woman in good health and CMV-seropositive.

This clone was recorded once. CDR3: CASSLGGSSYGYTF. The CDR3 DNA sequence: TGTGCCAGCAGTTTAGGAGGTAGCTCCTATGGCTACACCTTC. The J gene is TRBJ1-2, the V gene TRBV28; D remains unclear. Germline CDR1 and CDR2: MDHEN and SYDVKM. Trimming took off 2 bases at V and 4 bases at J, with 11 bases between the two ends. This CDR3 spans 14 amino acids.

The chain recombines TRBV6-5 with TRBJ2-4; D may be TRBD1 (5 bases). CDR1 and CDR2 from the germline V gene are MNHEY and SVGAGI. CDR3 size: 14 residues. Trimming took off 7 bases at V and 8 bases at J, with 18 bases between the two ends. CDR3 sequence reads: CASKRGWESDIQYF. The CDR3 DNA follows: TGTGCCAGCAAAAGGGGCTGGGAATCGGACATTCAGTACTTC.

The chain is built from TRBV9 and TRBJ2-7, with TRBD1 matching over 9 bases. The CDR3 consists of 15 residues. Per germline, CDR1 SGDLS and CDR2 YYNGEE. Unmatched junction bases numbered 9, after V lost 3 bases and J lost 5 bases. The CDR3, as DNA: TGTGCCAGCAGCGCTTTCGGGACAGGGATGGACGAGCAGTACTTC. This gives the protein CASSAFGTGMDEQYF.

The chain combines TRBV15 with TRBJ2-7, with D uncertain. The germline CDR1 and CDR2 sequences are LNHNV and YYDKDF (reference sequence). The V end was cut by 1 base, the J end by 1 base, with 11 bases between. The length of the CDR3 is 15 residues. CDR3 in DNA: TGTGCCACCAGCAGAGGGGCAGATCATTCCTACGAGCAGTACTTC. Amino acid sequence: CATSRGADHSYEQYF.

The chain is built from TRBV19 and TRBJ1-2; 7 nucleotides agree with TRBD1. The germline gives CDR1 LNHDA, CDR2 SQIVND (reference sequence). Trimming cost V 1 base and J 5 bases; bases outside gene matches: 10. The CDR3 runs 16 residues. The CDR3 reads CASSIVGLGTAYGYTF. The CDR3 DNA is TGTGCCAGTAGTATAGTAGGACTCGGGACAGCGTATGGCTACACCTTC.

The genes are TRBV19 and TRBJ1-2; the D is unclear. CDR3 length: 12 residues. In germline, CDR1 is LNHDA, CDR2 SQIVND (reference sequence). With 10 bases removed from V and 1 base from J, the gap between germline ends came to 10 bases. The CDR3 nucleotides are TGTGCCACAGGTCGCGTTAACTATGGCTACACCTTC. Its translation: CATGRVNYGYTF.

The table lists this clone with a few counts. The chain is built from TRBV29-1 and TRBJ2-7, with D possibly matching TRBD1 (8 bases). Trimming cost V 5 bases and J 4 bases, with 18 bases left between them. CDR3 length equals 14 residues. Per germline, CDR1 SQVTM and CDR2 ANQGSEA. The CDR3 DNA sequence: TGCAGCGTTCTCCTTAACAGGGGGGGGTACGAGCAGTACTTC. The encoded protein is CSVLLNRGGYEQYF.

V is TRBV7-2 and J is TRBJ1-1; 7 bases are shared with TRBD1. The CDR3 spans 15 residues. The germline V gene encodes CDR1 SGHTA and CDR2 FQGNSA. Trimming cost V 5 bases and J 1 base; bases outside gene matches: 7. CDR3 in amino acids: CASSASGTANTEAFF. For the CDR3, the DNA is TGTGCCAGCAGCGCCTCCGGGACAGCGAACACTGAAGCTTTCTTT.

The chain uses TRBV28 and TRBJ1-5, with D maybe TRBD1 (6 bases). The CDR3 consists of 15 residues. Trimming pared 8 bases from V and 10 bases from J, leaving 24 bases between. In germline, CDR1 is MDHEN, CDR2 SYDVKM. CDR3 bases: TGTGCCAGCTCACTAGAGGACAGCAGGAGAGAACCCCAGCATTTT. It yields the protein CASSLEDSRREPQHF.

The J gene is TRBJ1-2, the V gene TRBV19, with D unclear. The germline V and J ends were trimmed by 9 bases and 8 bases, with 16 bases remaining between them. Germline V gene lookup returns CDR1 LNHDA and CDR2 SQIVND (reference sequence). The CDR3 has 12 residues. The CDR3 sequence is CASTRGNRGYTF. As DNA, the CDR3 is TGTGCCAGCACAAGAGGGAATCGGGGCTACACCTTC.